This T cell receptor beta chain was captured by sequencing in a study of T cells after posttransplantation cyclophosphamide. Study-level results: Recipient CMV seropositivity and CMV reactivation strongly tracked TRB clonality.

Generated by immunoSEQ multiplex PCR, the TCRdb table keeps only in-frame clones and is missing some. This set yields 20,000 to 25,000 clones and no singletons; the top ten hold 4.4%. The CDR3 length is 16 residues. This clone was found many times. The antigen remains unidentified. The rearrangement uses TRBV12-2 and TRBJ1-5; the listed D gene, TRBD1, was not tested against the DNA. TRBV12-2 is given as a pseudogene. The material sequenced was PBMCs. This clonotype was obtained from a woman aged 45-59 years in good health, CMV-negative, and a related stem cell transplant donor. The CDR3 reads CASRVRYSHSNQPQHF. The DNA for the CDR3 is TGTGCAAGTCGCGTACGGTACAGCCATAGCAATCAGCCCCAGCATTTT.